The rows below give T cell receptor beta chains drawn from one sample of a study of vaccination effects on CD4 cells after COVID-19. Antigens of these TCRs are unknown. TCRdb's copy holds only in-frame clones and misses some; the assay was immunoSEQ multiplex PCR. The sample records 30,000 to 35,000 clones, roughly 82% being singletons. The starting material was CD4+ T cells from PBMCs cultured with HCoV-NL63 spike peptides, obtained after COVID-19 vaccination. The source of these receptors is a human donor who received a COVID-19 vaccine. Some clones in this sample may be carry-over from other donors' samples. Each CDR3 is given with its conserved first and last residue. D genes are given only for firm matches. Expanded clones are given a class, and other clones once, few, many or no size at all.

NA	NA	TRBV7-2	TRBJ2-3	CASSLAIGSTDTQYF	TGTGCCAGCAGCTTAGCGATAGGGAGCACAGATACGCAGTATTTT
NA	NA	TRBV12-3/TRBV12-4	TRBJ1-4	CASSLIGRGKLFF	TGTGCCAGCAGTTTAATAGGGCGGGGAAAACTGTTTTTT
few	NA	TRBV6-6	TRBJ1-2	CASSYQGGDGYTF	TGTGCCAGCAGTTACCAGGGTGGAGATGGCTACACCTTC
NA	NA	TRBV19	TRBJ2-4	CASSTSGVRAKNIQYF	TGTGCCAGTAGTACATCAGGGGTTCGAGCCAAAAACATTCAGTACTTC
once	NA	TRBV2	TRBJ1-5	CASSGQLSNQPQHF	TGTGCCAGCAGTGGACAGCTAAGCAATCAGCCCCAGCATTTT
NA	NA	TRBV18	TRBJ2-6	CASSPLAVRSGANVLTF	TGTGCCAGCTCACCACTAGCGGTTAGGTCTGGGGCCAACGTCCTGACTTTC
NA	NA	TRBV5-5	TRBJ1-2	CASSLEGGSGYTF	TGTGCCAGCAGCTTGGAGGGGGGTAGTGGCTACACCTTC
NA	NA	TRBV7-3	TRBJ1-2	CASSLGPPGPGNYGYTF	TGTGCCAGCAGCTTAGGGCCCCCGGGACCGGGGAACTATGGCTACACCTTC
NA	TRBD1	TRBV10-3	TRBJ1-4	CAISDTGTGGEKLFF	TGTGCCATCAGTGATACCGGGACAGGGGGTGAAAAACTGTTTTTT
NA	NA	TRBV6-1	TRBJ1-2	CASSDVGGHNYGYTF	TGTGCCAGCAGTGATGTAGGGGGACATAACTATGGCTACACCTTC
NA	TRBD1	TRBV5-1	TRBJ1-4	CASSPRPQGALNEKLFF	TGCGCCAGCAGTCCCAGGCCCCAGGGGGCCCTTAATGAAAAACTGTTTTTT
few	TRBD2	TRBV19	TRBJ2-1	CASSILADNEQFF	TGTGCCAGTAGTATTCTAGCGGACAATGAGCAGTTCTTC
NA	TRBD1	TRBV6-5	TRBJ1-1	CASSYQLQGRTEAFF	TGTGCCAGCAGTTACCAACTACAGGGGAGGACTGAAGCTTTCTTT
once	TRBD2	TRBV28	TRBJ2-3	CASTTSGGATDTQYF	TGTGCCAGCACCACTAGCGGGGGGGCAACAGATACGCAGTATTTT
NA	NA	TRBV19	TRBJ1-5	CASSFWGDLFGNQPQHF	TGTGCCAGTAGTTTTTGGGGGGACTTGTTCGGCAATCAGCCCCAGCATTTT
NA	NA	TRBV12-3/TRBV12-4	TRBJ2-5	CASTFGQQETQYF	TGTGCCAGCACCTTCGGGCAACAAGAGACCCAGTACTTC
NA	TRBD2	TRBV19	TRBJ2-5	CASRPGGGIETQYF	TGTGCCAGTAGGCCGGGGGGGGGCATCGAGACCCAGTACTTC
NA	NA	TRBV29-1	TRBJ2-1	CSVEVSRRGNEQFF	TGCAGCGTTGAAGTTTCTCGCAGGGGCAATGAGCAGTTCTTC